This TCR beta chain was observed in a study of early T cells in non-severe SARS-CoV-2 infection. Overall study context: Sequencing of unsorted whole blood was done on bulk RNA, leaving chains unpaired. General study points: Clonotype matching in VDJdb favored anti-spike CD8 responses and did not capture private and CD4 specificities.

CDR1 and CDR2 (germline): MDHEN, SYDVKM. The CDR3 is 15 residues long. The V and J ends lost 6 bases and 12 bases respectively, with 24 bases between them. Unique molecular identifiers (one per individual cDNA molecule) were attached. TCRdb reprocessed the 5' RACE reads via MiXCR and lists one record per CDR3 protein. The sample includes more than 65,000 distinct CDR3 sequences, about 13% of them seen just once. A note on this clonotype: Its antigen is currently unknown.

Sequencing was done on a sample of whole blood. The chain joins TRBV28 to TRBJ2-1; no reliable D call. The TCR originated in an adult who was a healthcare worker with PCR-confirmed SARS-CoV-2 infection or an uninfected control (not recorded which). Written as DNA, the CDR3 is TGTGCCAGCAGCTCCCAAAGCACCACTACCGCCCCGCAGTTCTTC. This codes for CASSSQSTTTAPQFF.